This TCR beta chain was retrieved from a study of cytomegalovirus exposure and HLA in healthy donors. Study outcomes and limitations: A few chains linked to CMV were shown in vitro to be specific for CMV antigens. Within the roughly 120 validation repertoires, first-cohort TCR clusters tended to co-occur, according to a later analysis.

J lost 4 bases, V lost 2 bases, and 5 bases had no gene match. The CDR3 totals 16 residues. Per the germline V gene, CDR1 is SGHNT and CDR2 is YENEEA. As regards this clone: Antigen specificity is unknown.

The assay was immunoSEQ multiplex PCR, and TCRdb's table has in-frame clones only and misses some. The table has 200,000 to 250,000 clones, about 93% seen once; the top ten hold around 1.1%. Sequencing input: PBMCs. The receptor was isolated from a woman younger than 30 in good health and CMV-seronegative. The chain couples TRBV11-3 to TRBJ2-2, with 9 positions matching TRBD2. The CDR3 reads CASSLSAGGGTGELFF. The CDR3 coding sequence is TGTGCCAGCAGCTTATCAGCGGGAGGAGGCACCGGGGAGCTGTTTTTT.